The 6 T cell receptor beta chains listed next were all sequenced from one sample in a study of blood T cells in healthy people across ages. Next came a second PCR, run for about 6 to 11 cycles, which used a sample-barcoded 5' primer along with a J-beta primer mix. From the 5' RACE reads, TCRdb called clonotypes with MiXCR, one entry per CDR3 protein. The sample records 1.5 million or so distinct CDR3 sequences, 40% to 45% being singletons. The sequenced sample consisted of blood. The receptors were sampled from a woman younger than 30 in good health.

This clonotype was recorded a few times. This rearrangement joins TRBV20-1 to TRBJ2-1, with D uncertain. The CDR3 is 14 amino acids. Trimming shortened V by 3 bases and J by 6 bases, and 15 bases separated the two germline ends. Looked up from germline, CDR1 is DFQATT and CDR2 is SNEGSKA (reference sequence). The DNA of the CDR3 is TGCAGTGCTAGGTGGCTCTCCCTCGCCAATGAGCAGTTCTTC. This codes for CSARWLSLANEQFF.

This clonotype has just one count. The V call is TRBV6-5, the J call TRBJ1-4; a weak D match, TRBD1 (5 bases). Germline V gives CDR1 MNHEY, CDR2 SVGAGI. The CDR3 has 15 residues. Trimming cost V 0 bases and J 6 bases, with 11 bases left between them. The CDR3 sequence is CASSYSGDYDEKLFF. CDR3 nucleotide sequence: TGTGCCAGCAGTTACTCAGGGGATTACGATGAAAAACTGTTTTTT.

This clonotype appeared a few times. The genes are TRBV20-1 and TRBJ2-7; tentatively, D is TRBD2 (6 bases). The J call may be wrong; the DNA end is better matched by TRBJ2-5. Germline V gene data show CDR1 as DFQATT and CDR2 as SNEGSKA (reference sequence). CDR3 length: 12 residues. The CDR3 coding sequence is TGCAGTGCTACCCGGGGGAAAGAGACCCAGTACTTC. It encodes CSATRGKETQYF.

This clonotype was picked up a small number of times. The chain is built from TRBV10-3 and TRBJ1-2, with a tentative D call TRBD1 (5 bases). Germline CDR1 reads ENHRY; CDR2 reads SYGVKD. V was cut by 1 base and J by 6 bases, with 15 bases left in between. This CDR3 comprises 15 residues. CDR3 coding DNA: TGTGCCATCAGTGAGTGGGGGGTAGAAATGGATGGCTACACCTTC. Its translation: CAISEWGVEMDGYTF.

The CDR3 DNA is TGTGCCAGCAGTTGGGTCGGCTTATACAATGAGCAGTTCTTC. This translates into CASSWVGLYNEQFF. This chain links TRBV27 with TRBJ2-1; no definite D call. The V end was cut by 4 bases, the J end by 4 bases, with 11 bases between. The CDR3 runs 14 residues. The germline CDR1 and CDR2 sequences are MNHEY and SMNVEV (reference sequence).

This clonotype was observed once. This rearrangement joins TRBV20-1 to TRBJ1-2; no clear D gene. Trimming removed 6 bases from V and 1 base from J, with 18 bases in between. This CDR3 is built from 15 residues. Germline lookup yields CDR1 DFQATT and CDR2 SNEGSKA (reference sequence). The DNA of the CDR3 is TGCAGTGCCCCAATTCTGCTGTCCCTTAACTATGGCTACACCTTC. This encodes CSAPILLSLNYGYTF.